These 29 T cell receptor beta chains originate from one sample sequenced in a study of cytomegalovirus exposure and HLA in healthy donors. Vbeta (60) and Jbeta (13) primers were used in the PCR. Data came from immunoSEQ multiplex PCR; TCRdb stores just in-frame clones and leaves some out. The table has some 180,000 clones, more than 65% seen once. The sample taken for sequencing was PBMCs. Source of these receptors: a woman in her twenties or thirties in good health and CMV-seropositive.

The J gene is TRBJ2-1, the V gene TRBV5-1, with 11 positions matching TRBD2. The V gene's germline CDR1 is SGHRS and CDR2 YFSETQ. The J segment lost 9 bases and the V segment lost 4 bases, leaving 27 bases of the junction unmatched. The CDR3 extends over 21 amino acids. The CDR3 sequence is CASSHGGLAGGNTVIRGEQFF. CDR3 coding DNA: TGCGCCAGCAGCCACGGGGGTCTAGCGGGGGGCAACACAGTCATCCGGGGTGAGCAGTTCTTC. Variable domain in full (rest from reference TRBV5-1 and TRBJ2-1): KAGVTQTPRYLIKTRGQQVTLSCSPISGHRSVSWYQQTPGQGLQFLFEYFSETQRNKGNFPGRFSGRQFSNSRSEMNVSTLELGDSALYLCASSHGGLAGGNTVIRGEQFFGPGTRLTVL.

The rearrangement uses TRBV9 and TRBJ2-7, with TRBD1 matching 9 bases. Germline CDR1 is SGDLS and CDR2 is YYNGEE. The CDR3 has 15 residues. V was pared by 4 bases and J by 5 bases, with 10 bases of the junction left unmatched. As DNA, the CDR3 is TGTGCCAGCAGCTTGGCCGGGACAGGGAGCAACGAGCAGTACTTC. Protein product: CASSLAGTGSNEQYF.

This clone has just one count. The CDR3 bases are TGTGCCAGCAGTACGAGGGGGATCTATGGCTACACCTTC. Its protein product is CASSTRGIYGYTF. The chain links TRBV6-5 to TRBJ1-2; D is possibly TRBD1 (6 bases). This CDR3 is 13 amino acids long. Germline V lookup: CDR1 MNHEY, CDR2 SVGAGI. V was pared by 5 bases and J by 4 bases, with 11 bases between.

The chain is built from TRBV2 and TRBJ2-7; TRBD2 aligns across 8 bases. Germline CDR1 and CDR2: SNHLY and FYNNEI. This CDR3 is built from 15 residues. Losses at the gene ends were 6 bases for V and 2 bases for J; bases not matched to a gene: 9. The CDR3 coding sequence is TGTGCCAGCAGGCCAGGAGCGGGGGCCACCTACGAGCAGTACTTC. This translates into CASRPGAGATYEQYF. The whole variable domain, remainder taken from reference TRBV2 and TRBJ2-7, is EPEVTQTPSHQVTQMGQEVILRCVPISNHLYFYWYRQILGQKVEFLVSFYNNEISEKSEIFDDQFSVERPDGSNFTLKIRSTKLEDSAMYFCASRPGAGATYEQYFGPGTRLTVT.

V gene TRBV5-6 combines with J gene TRBJ1-1, with 7 bases that match TRBD1. This CDR3 is 11 amino acids long. V gave up 7 bases and J gave up 7 bases; unmatched junction bases: 4. The germline V gene encodes CDR1 SGHDT and CDR2 YYEEEE. CDR3 loop: CASGRDSEAFF. In nucleotides, the CDR3 is TGTGCCAGCGGCCGGGACAGTGAAGCTTTCTTT.

This rearrangement joins TRBV13 to TRBJ1-1; TRBD1 agrees at 9 bases. Per germline, CDR1 PRHDT and CDR2 FYEKMQ (reference sequence). The length of the CDR3 is 15 residues. The junction had 4 bases not matched to a gene; V was cut back by 0 bases and J by 5 bases. The CDR3 protein is CASSLGPGTGTEAFF. The DNA for the CDR3 is TGTGCCAGCAGCTTAGGCCCCGGGACAGGGACTGAAGCTTTCTTT.

The V and J genes are TRBV29-1 and TRBJ2-4; D is perhaps TRBD1 (7 bases). V shed 4 bases and J shed 7 bases, with 23 bases lying between them. Germline-derived CDR1 and CDR2 are SQVTM and ANQGSEA. The CDR3 has 16 residues. The CDR3 sequence is CSVAAPEGASLNIQYF. In nucleotides, the CDR3 is TGCAGCGTTGCTGCCCCGGAGGGGGCTAGTTTGAACATTCAGTACTTC.

The genes are TRBV5-5 and TRBJ1-5; D remains unclear. With 0 bases removed from V and 5 bases from J, the gap between germline ends came to 12 bases. In germline, CDR1 is SGHKS, CDR2 YYEKEE (reference sequence). The length of the CDR3 is 15 residues. The CDR3, as DNA: TGTGCCAGCAGCTTGGCCCTTAAAACGGATCAGCCCCAGCATTTT. Its protein product is CASSLALKTDQPQHF.

The chain combines TRBV7-2 with TRBJ1-5, with a possible D match to TRBD1 (5 bases). V was cut by 2 bases and J by 6 bases, with 14 bases left in between. CDR1 is SGHTA, CDR2 FQGNSA, per germline. This CDR3 has 15 residues. This CDR3 reads CASSLTGGGSQPQHF. In DNA, the CDR3 is TGTGCCAGCAGCTTAACCGGGGGGGGTAGTCAGCCCCAGCATTTT.

CDR3 residues: CASSPWDRGYYGYTF. The CDR3 coding sequence is TGTGCCAGCAGCCCGTGGGACAGGGGTTACTATGGCTACACCTTC. This chain links TRBV9 with TRBJ1-2; 10 bases fit TRBD1. The CDR3 contains 15 residues. The V and J ends lost 4 bases and 3 bases, in that order; junction bases with no gene match: 6. The germline CDR1 and CDR2 sequences are SGDLS and YYNGEE.

This clone was recorded only once. DNA for the CDR3: TGTGCCAGCAGCTTAGATCTCGAACAGGGGGCGAATCAGCCCCAGCATTTT. It is translated as CASSLDLEQGANQPQHF. This chain connects TRBV11-2 to TRBJ1-5, with 9 bases matching TRBD1. The CDR3 sequence is 17 residues long. Germline assignment: CDR1 SGHAT and CDR2 FQNNGV. V was clipped by 0 bases and J by 4 bases; unmatched bases: 7.

The V and J genes are TRBV7-9 and TRBJ2-5, with D hard to call. Germline V gene lookup returns CDR1 SEHNR and CDR2 FQNEAQ (reference sequence). CDR3 length: 14 residues. The V end was cut by 1 base, the J end by 0 bases, with 6 bases between. CDR3 loop: CASSLGQNQETQYF. The CDR3, as DNA: TGTGCCAGCAGCTTAGGGCAGAACCAAGAGACCCAGTACTTC.

The chain is built from TRBV5-6 and TRBJ1-2, with 7 bases aligning to TRBD1. Germline CDR1 is SGHDT and CDR2 is YYEEEE. The CDR3 has 15 amino acids. With V trimmed by 0 bases and J by 6 bases, 8 bases remained unmatched. CDR3 coding DNA: TGTGCCAGCAGCTTGGGACAGGGCACGTCGAATGGCTACACCTTC. Translating gives CASSLGQGTSNGYTF.

V is TRBV15 and J is TRBJ2-5; TRBD2 agrees at 7 bases. The V and J ends lost 2 bases and 3 bases, in that order; junction bases with no gene match: 9. Germline lookup yields CDR1 LNHNV and CDR2 YYDKDF (reference sequence). The CDR3 spans 16 residues. The CDR3: CATSRRAGRGEETQYF. In DNA form, the CDR3 reads TGTGCCACCAGCAGAAGAGCGGGGCGAGGGGAAGAGACCCAGTACTTC. The variable domain in full, with the rest retrieved from reference TRBV15 and TRBJ2-5, is DAMVIQNPRYQVTQFGKPVTLSCSQTLNHNVMYWYQQKSSQAPKLLFHYYDKDFNNEADTPDNFQSRRPNTSFCFLDIRSPGLGDTAMYLCATSRRAGRGEETQYFGPGTRLLVL.

This chain uses TRBV5-5 with TRBJ1-3; 7 bases agree with TRBD1. J lost 2 bases, V lost 0 bases, and 5 bases had no gene match. Germline CDR1 reads SGHKS; CDR2 reads YYEKEE (reference sequence). CDR3 length: 16 residues. The CDR3 here is CASSLAGTGAGNTIYF. CDR3 nucleotides: TGTGCCAGCAGCTTGGCGGGAACAGGGGCTGGAAACACCATATATTTT. The full variable domain, rest sourced from reference TRBV5-5 and TRBJ1-3, is DAGVTQSPTHLIKTRGQQVTLRCSPISGHKSVSWYQQVLGQGPQFIFQYYEKEERGRGNFPDRFSARQFPNYSSELNVNALLLGDSALYLCASSLAGTGAGNTIYFGEGSWLTVV.

The V gene is TRBV27, the J gene TRBJ1-1; 7 nucleotides match TRBD1. V gave up 8 bases and J gave up 4 bases; unmatched junction bases: 4. Germline CDR1 and CDR2: MNHEY and SMNVEV (reference sequence). The CDR3 consists of 12 residues. The CDR3 loop reads CASARQGTEAFF. The CDR3 bases are TGTGCCAGCGCCCGACAGGGCACTGAAGCTTTCTTT.

This clone has a handful of counts. The chain couples TRBV6-5 to TRBJ1-6; 10 nucleotides match TRBD1. Trimming took 7 bases from V and 9 from J; bases not matched to a gene: 9. CDR1 is MNHEY, CDR2 SVGAGI, per germline. The CDR3 contains 15 residues. The DNA for the CDR3 is TGTGCCAGCATCGACAGGGGGCCCCGTCCTTCACCCCTCCACTTT. Residues: CASIDRGPRPSPLHF.

The chain employs TRBV11-2 and TRBJ2-7; the D gene is possibly TRBD1 (5 bases). The CDR3 runs 15 residues. Trimming removed 5 bases at V and 0 bases at J, with 14 bases between. Germline V lookup: CDR1 SGHAT, CDR2 FQNNGV. As DNA, the CDR3 is TGTGCCAGCAGCACCGGTTTTGGGGCCTCCTACGAGCAGTACTTC. Encoded protein: CASSTGFGASYEQYF.

The chain combines TRBV7-8 with TRBJ2-7, with TRBD1 matching over 7 bases. The CDR3 is made up of 14 amino acids. Germline trimming cut 3 bases from V and 2 bases from J; bases unmatched to any gene: 4. CDR1 and CDR2 (germline): SGHVS, FQNEAQ. For the CDR3, the DNA is TGTGCCAGCAGCTTTCCGGGACAGACCTACGAGCAGTACTTC. This gives the protein CASSFPGQTYEQYF.

CDR3 nucleotide sequence: TGCGCCAGCAGCACACGGACAGGGGGCACTGAAAAACTGTTTTTT. This codes for CASSTRTGGTEKLFF. V is TRBV5-1 and J is TRBJ1-4, with TRBD1 matching 11 bases. V shed 4 bases and J 7 bases; nucleotides not matched to a gene: 6. In germline, CDR1 is SGHRS, CDR2 YFSETQ. This CDR3 contains 15 residues.

The chain joins TRBV20-1 to TRBJ1-2; D is perhaps TRBD1 (5 bases). This CDR3 is 11 amino acids long. The V and J ends lost 5 bases and 8 bases respectively, with 12 bases between them. Germline CDR1 DFQATT, CDR2 SNEGSKA (reference sequence). The CDR3 is CSAWTGGGYTF. The DNA for the CDR3 is TGCAGTGCTTGGACGGGGGGAGGCTACACCTTC.

The V gene is TRBV19, the J gene TRBJ1-6, with a possible D match to TRBD1 (5 bases). The V end was cut by 6 bases, the J end by 11 bases, with 11 bases between. This CDR3 region has 12 residues. Germline V gene sequence: CDR1 LNHDA, CDR2 SQIVND (reference sequence). For the CDR3, the DNA is TGTGCCAGTAGGGACAACCAAACACCCCTCCACTTT. Its translation is CASRDNQTPLHF.

V gene TRBV27 combines with J gene TRBJ1-5, with 9 bases that match TRBD1. This CDR3 is 13 amino acids long. Trimming at V came to 11 bases and at J to 1 base, leaving 3 bases not matched to a gene. The germline CDR1 and CDR2 sequences are MNHEY and SMNVEV (reference sequence). CDR3 region: CAVQGASNQPQHF. CDR3 coding DNA: TGTGCCGTACAGGGGGCGAGCAATCAGCCCCAGCATTTT.

About this clone itself: The junction does not match germline at one end; this may be a read error. The V call is TRBV11-3, the J call TRBJ2-7, with a weak D call TRBD1 (7 bases). Looked up from germline, CDR1 is SGHNT and CDR2 is YENEEA. The length of the CDR3 is 11 residues. The CDR3 spells CASSQGGALDF. CDR3 in DNA: TGTGCCAGCAGCCAGGGGGGTGCCCTCGACTTC. Full variable domain (outside the CDR3, taken from reference TRBV11-3 and TRBJ2-7): EAGVVQSPRYKIIEKKQPVAFWCNPISGHNTLYWYLQNLGQGPELLIRYENEEAVDDSQLPKDRFSAERLKGVDSTLKIQPAELGDSAVYLCASSQGGALDFGPGTRLTVT.

The chain recombines TRBV10-2 with TRBJ2-7; 7 bases match TRBD2. Germline V gives CDR1 WSHSY, CDR2 SAAADI. The CDR3 loop spans 12 amino acids. Trimming cost V 4 bases and J 5 bases; bases outside gene matches: 2. CDR3 residues: CASSGGGNEQYF. DNA for the CDR3: TGCGCCAGCAGTGGGGGGGGAAACGAGCAGTACTTC.

V is TRBV6-5 and J is TRBJ2-7, with 7 bases matching TRBD1. The CDR3 is 13 amino acids. V shed 2 bases, J shed 2 bases, and the junction held 0 bases outside the gene matches. Germline V CDR1 and CDR2: MNHEY, SVGAGI. This CDR3 is CASSYQGAYEQYF. Written as DNA, the CDR3 is TGTGCCAGCAGTTACCAGGGGGCCTACGAGCAGTACTTC.

The chain couples TRBV2 to TRBJ2-2, with 9 bases aligning to TRBD1. CDR1 and CDR2 from the germline V gene are SNHLY and FYNNEI. CDR3 length: 17 residues. With 7 bases clipped from V and 7 bases from J, the junction kept 16 bases outside the gene matches. In nucleotides, the CDR3 is TGTGCCAGCACCTTTAGGGCGAACAGGGGGCTTCACGGGGAGCTGTTTTTT. As protein: CASTFRANRGLHGELFF.

The V and J genes are TRBV6-1 and TRBJ1-6, with D unresolved. There are 16 residues in the CDR3. Looked up from germline, CDR1 is MNHNS and CDR2 is SASEGT. The V end lost 3 bases, the J end lost 8 bases, and 17 bases lay between the germline ends. The CDR3 nucleotides are TGTGCCAGCAGTGATCTTAGAGGGATTATTGATTCACCCCTCCACTTT. As protein: CASSDLRGIIDSPLHF.

V usage is TRBV10-2 and J usage is TRBJ2-7, with D hard to call. Per the germline V gene, CDR1 is WSHSY and CDR2 is SAAADI. The CDR3 has 14 residues. V was cut by 2 bases and J by 0 bases, with 8 bases left in between. The CDR3 coding sequence is TGCGCCAGCAGTGAGCCGGGTAGCTCCTACGAGCAGTACTTC. Its translation: CASSEPGSSYEQYF.